This T cell receptor (beta chain) was captured by sequencing in a study of blood T cell repertoires in COVID-19. At the level of the study: From T cells, B-cell-depleted T cells, or PBMCs came the material, which was cDNA or gDNA.

Assay used: immunoSEQ multiplex PCR; TCRdb lists only in-frame clones, some missing. The table lists some 200,000 clones, approximately 78% of them singletons, with 17% in the top ten. CDR1 is MNHEY and CDR2 is SMNVEV in the germline V gene (reference sequence). V was shortened by 6 bases and J by 0 bases, with 12 bases between the two germline ends. This CDR3 region has 16 residues. In terms of age and location, participants ranged from roughly 18 to 90 years and lived in approximately 26 US areas. This receptor was taken from a woman between 45 and 65 years old who had recovered from COVID-19. The sequencing input was PBMCs or T cells enriched from blood (not recorded which). The rearrangement uses TRBV27 and TRBJ1-6; no clear D. In DNA form, the CDR3 reads TGTGCCAGCAGAATCTCCGCGAACTCCTATAATTCACCCCTCCACTTT. Translated, it gives CASRISANSYNSPLHF.